This T cell receptor beta chain was captured in a study of shared T cell receptors in the human thymus. Some clones are missing from TCRdb's copy, which holds only in-frame ones; the method was immunoSEQ multiplex PCR. The data show about 380,000 clones, 95% seen once. V was cut by 5 bases and J by 9 bases, with 13 bases left in between. The CDR3 totals 13 residues. Per the germline V gene, CDR1 is SSHAT and CDR2 is FNYEAQ (reference sequence). Material for sequencing was thymocytes. The receptor was derived from a human donor. The chain uses TRBV7-7 and TRBJ2-2, with D unclear. DNA for the CDR3: TGTGCCAGCAGCCCGTCACCTGGGCGGGAGCTGTTTTTT. It encodes CASSPSPGRELFF.